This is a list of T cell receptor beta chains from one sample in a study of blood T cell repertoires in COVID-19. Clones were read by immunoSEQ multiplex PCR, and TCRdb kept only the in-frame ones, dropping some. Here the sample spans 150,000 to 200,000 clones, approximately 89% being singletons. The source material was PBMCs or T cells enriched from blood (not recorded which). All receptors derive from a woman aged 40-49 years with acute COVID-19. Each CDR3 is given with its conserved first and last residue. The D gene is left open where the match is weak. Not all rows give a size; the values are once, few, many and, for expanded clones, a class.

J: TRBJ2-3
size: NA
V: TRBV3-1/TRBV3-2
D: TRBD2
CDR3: CASSQPLGASGTDTQYF
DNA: TGTGCCAGCAGCCAACCCCTCGGGGCTAGCGGGACAGATACGCAGTATTTT

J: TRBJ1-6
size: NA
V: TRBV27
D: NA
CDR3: CASSLWGGGNSPLHF
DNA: TGTGCCAGCAGTTTATGGGGGGGCGGTAATTCACCCCTCCACTTT

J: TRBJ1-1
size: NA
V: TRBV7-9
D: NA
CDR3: CASSLAEEKAFF
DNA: TGTGCCAGCAGCTTAGCGGAGGAGAAGGCTTTCTTT

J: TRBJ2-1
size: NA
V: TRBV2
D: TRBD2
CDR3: CASSLAGLSYNEQFF
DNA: TGTGCCAGCAGTTTAGCGGGCCTTTCCTACAATGAGCAGTTCTTC

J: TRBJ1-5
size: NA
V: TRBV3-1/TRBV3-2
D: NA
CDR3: CASSQDSGEEQPQHF
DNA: TGTGCCAGCAGCCAAGATAGCGGGGAGGAACAGCCCCAGCATTTT

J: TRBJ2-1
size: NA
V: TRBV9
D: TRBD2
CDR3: CASSVATMTGGYNEQFF
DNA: TGTGCCAGCAGCGTAGCTACGATGACGGGGGGGTACAATGAGCAGTTCTTC

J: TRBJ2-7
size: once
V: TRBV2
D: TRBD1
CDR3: CASSSPDRVMGEQYF
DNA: TGTGCCAGCAGCTCCCCGGACAGGGTAATGGGCGAGCAGTACTTC

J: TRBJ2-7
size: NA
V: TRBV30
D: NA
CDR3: CAWSVPPGGYEQYF
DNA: TGTGCCTGGAGTGTACCGCCAGGGGGGTACGAGCAGTACTTC

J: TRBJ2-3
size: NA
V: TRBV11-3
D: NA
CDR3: CASSLYRGDTQYF
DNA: TGTGCCAGCAGCTTATACCGGGGAGATACGCAGTATTTT

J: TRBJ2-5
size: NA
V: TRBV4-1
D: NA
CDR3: CASSQDSTSRIQETQYF
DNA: TGCGCCAGCAGCCAAGACTCAACTTCACGCATACAAGAGACCCAGTACTTC

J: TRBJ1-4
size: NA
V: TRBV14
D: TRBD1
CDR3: CASSLGTGVEKLFF
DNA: TGTGCCAGCAGCCTAGGGACAGGGGTCGAAAAACTGTTTTTT

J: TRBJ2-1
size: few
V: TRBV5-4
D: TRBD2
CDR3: CASSEGLAGGYNEQFF
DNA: TGTGCCAGCAGCGAAGGACTAGCGGGGGGCTACAATGAGCAGTTCTTC

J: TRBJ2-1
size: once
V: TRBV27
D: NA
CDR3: CASSSGTQYNEQFF
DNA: TGTGCCAGCAGTTCCGGGACACAATACAATGAGCAGTTCTTC

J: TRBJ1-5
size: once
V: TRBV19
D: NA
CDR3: CASSLFSGAYQPQHF
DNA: TGTGCCAGTAGTCTCTTCAGCGGGGCCTATCAGCCCCAGCATTTT